Each of the 24 T cell receptor beta chains below was sequenced from the same sample in a study of blood T cell repertoires in COVID-19. The method was immunoSEQ multiplex PCR; TCRdb's version includes in-frame clones alone and lacks a portion of them. This table has approximately 220,000 clones, under 90% appearing once. The sequenced material came from PBMCs or T cells enriched from blood (not recorded which). The source of these receptors is a woman aged 30 to 39 with acute COVID-19.

The rearrangement links TRBV19 to TRBJ2-3, with TRBD1 identical over 9 bases. The germline V gene has CDR1 LNHDA and CDR2 SQIVND (reference sequence). CDR3 size: 15 residues. Trimming took 5 bases from V and 6 from J; bases not matched to a gene: 9. The CDR3: CASSANRGLGDTQYF. The CDR3 bases are TGTGCCAGTAGTGCGAACAGGGGGCTGGGGGATACGCAGTATTTT.

The V call is TRBV10-3, the J call TRBJ1-5; D remains ambiguous. This CDR3 comprises 13 residues. Germline V CDR1 and CDR2: ENHRY, SYGVKD. V was clipped by 1 base and J by 9 bases, with 10 bases between them. The CDR3 region is CAISEFGSGPQHF. The CDR3 DNA is TGTGCCATCAGTGAGTTTGGGTCAGGGCCCCAGCATTTT.

This clone was observed a single time. The chain recombines TRBV2 with TRBJ1-1, with a weak D call TRBD1 (5 bases). Germline loops: CDR1 SNHLY, CDR2 FYNNEI. The CDR3 runs to 13 residues. Trimming shortened V by 6 bases and J by 1 base, and 9 bases separated the two germline ends. The CDR3 DNA follows: TGTGCCAGCAGAGCCGACAGGAACACTGAAGCTTTCTTT. This translates into CASRADRNTEAFF.

This rearrangement joins TRBV3-1 (or the pseudogene TRBV3-2) to TRBJ1-3; D ambiguous. Germline values: CDR1 LGHDT, CDR2 YNNKEL (reference sequence). The V gene lost 0 bases and the J gene lost 0 bases, with 9 bases spanning the gap. The CDR3 sequence is 16 residues long. The CDR3 bases are TGTGCCAGCAGCCAAGATCAGTACAGCTCTGGAAACACCATATATTTT. Residues: CASSQDQYSSGNTIYF.

The gene calls are TRBV29-1 and TRBJ2-3; 11 bases line up with TRBD2. Germline CDR1 reads SQVTM; CDR2 reads ANQGSEA. V was clipped by 6 bases and J by 6 bases; unmatched bases: 2. The CDR3 extends over 12 amino acids. CDR3 DNA sequence: TGCAGCGTGAGGACTAGCGGGGATACGCAGTATTTT. Encoded protein: CSVRTSGDTQYF.

The rearrangement joins TRBV28 to TRBJ1-6, with 9 bases matching TRBD1. The CDR3 runs to 14 residues. Germline V CDR1 and CDR2: MDHEN, SYDVKM. Trimming at V came to 4 bases and at J to 9 bases, leaving 4 bases not matched to a gene. The CDR3 coding sequence is TGTGCCAGCAGTTCCGGGACAGGGCGTTCACCCCTCCACTTT. Its protein product is CASSSGTGRSPLHF.

The J gene is TRBJ1-2, the V gene TRBV7-9, with D tentatively TRBD1 (5 bases). The CDR3 loop spans 14 amino acids. Per the germline V gene, CDR1 is SEHNR and CDR2 is FQNEAQ (reference sequence). V gave up 2 bases and J gave up 8 bases, with 15 bases separating them. The CDR3 DNA follows: TGTGCCAGCAGCTTATTGGTTGGTCAGGGCGGCTACACCTTC. Amino acid sequence: CASSLLVGQGGYTF.

In DNA form, the CDR3 reads TGCGCCAGCAGCTGGGGACAGGCGGCCTACGAGCAGTACTTC. This gives the protein CASSWGQAAYEQYF. This sequence joins TRBV5-1 and TRBJ2-7, with 8 bases identical to TRBD1. The CDR3 totals 14 residues. Germline loops: CDR1 SGHRS, CDR2 YFSETQ. V lost 3 bases to trimming and J lost 2 bases; unmatched junction nucleotides: 4.

This chain links TRBV5-1 with TRBJ2-2; 7 nucleotides line up with TRBD1. With V trimmed by 3 bases and J by 4 bases, 9 bases remained unmatched. The CDR3 contains 16 residues. Germline CDR1 is SGHRS and CDR2 is YFSETQ. The CDR3 coding sequence is TGCGCCAGCAGCTCGTTACAGGGGCCGGGCACCGGGGAGCTGTTTTTT. Amino acid sequence: CASSSLQGPGTGELFF. Full variable domain (outside the CDR3, taken from reference TRBV5-1 and TRBJ2-2): KAGVTQTPRYLIKTRGQQVTLSCSPISGHRSVSWYQQTPGQGLQFLFEYFSETQRNKGNFPGRFSGRQFSNSRSEMNVSTLELGDSALYLCASSSLQGPGTGELFFGEGSRLTVL.

The rearrangement joins TRBV13 to TRBJ1-1; D unclear. The germline gives CDR1 PRHDT, CDR2 FYEKMQ (reference sequence). This CDR3 is built from 14 residues. Trimming removed 1 base at V and 0 bases at J, with 6 bases between. CDR3 sequence reads: CASSLAEVNTEAFF. Here the CDR3 DNA reads TGTGCCAGCAGCTTAGCCGAGGTGAACACTGAAGCTTTCTTT.

The V call is TRBV5-1, the J call TRBJ1-6; the D is unclear. Trimming stripped 4 bases from V and 7 bases from J, with 6 bases between. The germline V gene encodes CDR1 SGHRS and CDR2 YFSETQ. The CDR3 has 12 residues. The CDR3 DNA reads as TGCGCCAGCAGCCTCCAGAATTCACCCCTCCACTTT. This encodes CASSLQNSPLHF.

This sequence joins TRBV28 and TRBJ1-1, with TRBD1 matching 7 bases. Germline V gives CDR1 MDHEN, CDR2 SYDVKM. The CDR3 is made up of 15 amino acids. V lost 4 bases, J lost 5 bases, and 10 bases stayed unmatched. Here the CDR3 reads CASSWVTGESTEAFF. CDR3 bases: TGTGCCAGCAGTTGGGTTACAGGGGAGAGTACTGAAGCTTTCTTT.

The chain couples TRBV11-2 to TRBJ1-6; the match to TRBD1 covers 9 bases. CDR1 SGHAT and CDR2 FQNNGV come from the germline V gene. V lost 3 bases, J lost 10 bases, and 4 bases stayed unmatched. The CDR3 is 14 residues long. The CDR3 reads CASSLGQGGSPLHF. The CDR3 DNA is TGTGCCAGCAGCTTGGGACAGGGCGGGTCACCCCTCCACTTT.

The rearrangement joins TRBV5-4 to TRBJ2-7; TRBD2 aligns across 7 bases. The CDR3 contains 14 residues. CDR1 SGHNT and CDR2 YYREEE come from the germline V gene (reference sequence). The V segment lost 0 bases and the J segment 3 bases; nucleotides outside the gene matches: 3. CDR3 amino acids: CASSLVSGDYEQYF. In nucleotides, the CDR3 is TGTGCCAGCAGCTTGGTAAGCGGGGACTACGAGCAGTACTTC.

The genes are TRBV7-8 and TRBJ2-7, with TRBD1 identical over 9 bases. The V and J ends lost 4 bases and 5 bases, in that order; junction bases with no gene match: 3. Germline lookup yields CDR1 SGHVS and CDR2 FQNEAQ. CDR3 length equals 13 residues. CDR3 sequence: CASSSGDRDEQYF. Written as DNA, the CDR3 is TGTGCCAGCAGCTCCGGGGACAGGGACGAGCAGTACTTC.

The J gene is TRBJ1-2, the V gene TRBV4-1; 8 bases map to TRBD1. This CDR3 spans 15 amino acids. With V trimmed by 1 base and J by 3 bases, 4 bases remained unmatched. CDR1 and CDR2 (germline): MGHRA, YSYEKL. The CDR3 is CASSQAAQGDYGYTF. CDR3 sequence (DNA): TGCGCCAGCAGCCAAGCAGCACAGGGGGACTATGGCTACACCTTC.

The chain is built from TRBV7-9 and TRBJ2-7; D unclear. The V end lost 8 bases, the J end lost 1 base, and 15 bases lay between the germline ends. This CDR3 comprises 14 residues. Germline CDR1 and CDR2: SEHNR and FQNEAQ (reference sequence). CDR3 DNA sequence: TGTGCCAGCGGATCGCAGGCTACATCCTACGAGCAGTACTTC. This translates into CASGSQATSYEQYF.

The chain links TRBV9 to TRBJ2-6, with D tentatively TRBD1 (6 bases). V was shortened by 3 bases and J by 4 bases, with 11 bases between the two germline ends. The CDR3 spans 15 residues. Germline CDR1 is SGDLS and CDR2 is YYNGEE. The CDR3 DNA is TGTGCCAGCAGCGCCACAGGGTCCGGGGCCAACGTCCTGACTTTC. This gives the protein CASSATGSGANVLTF.

V usage is TRBV2 and J usage is TRBJ1-2; no clear D gene. The V end was cut by 1 base, the J end by 4 bases, with 10 bases between. The CDR3 consists of 14 residues. Germline values: CDR1 SNHLY, CDR2 FYNNEI. The CDR3 loop is CASSEGRRLYGYTF. For the CDR3, the DNA is TGTGCCAGCAGTGAAGGGCGGCGCCTCTATGGCTACACCTTC.

V usage is TRBV3-1 (or the pseudogene TRBV3-2) and J usage is TRBJ2-2; D perhaps matches TRBD2 (5 bases). Germline V gene data show CDR1 as LGHDT and CDR2 as YNNKEL (reference sequence). V was cut by 1 base and J by 8 bases, with 14 bases left in between. CDR3 length equals 15 residues. This CDR3 is CASSQVALAMGELFF. The CDR3 DNA follows: TGTGCCAGCAGCCAAGTGGCTCTAGCTATGGGGGAGCTGTTTTTT.

This sequence joins TRBV27 and TRBJ2-1; perhaps TRBD1 as D (8 bases). This CDR3 has 21 amino acids. Germline V CDR1 and CDR2: MNHEY, SMNVEV (reference sequence). V was trimmed by 6 bases and J by 3 bases, leaving 33 bases between them. This chain's CDR3 is CASRSLTDSQGGGHFYNEQFF. The CDR3 region has the DNA TGTGCCAGCAGATCACTAACCGATTCACAGGGGGGGGGTCATTTCTACAATGAGCAGTTCTTC.

The chain joins TRBV7-9 to TRBJ1-1; 9 bases align to TRBD1. The CDR3 has 13 amino acids. The V gene's germline CDR1 is SEHNR and CDR2 FQNEAQ (reference sequence). V lost 4 bases and J lost 5; bases outside the gene matches: 2. CDR3: CASSSQGATEAFF. The CDR3 nucleotides read TGTGCCAGCAGCTCACAGGGGGCAACTGAAGCTTTCTTT.

This chain connects TRBV4-3 to TRBJ2-7, with TRBD2 matching 11 bases. The V and J ends lost 0 bases and 1 base, in that order; junction bases with no gene match: 2. CDR1 LGHNA and CDR2 YSLEER come from the germline V gene. The CDR3 has 16 amino acids. CDR3 sequence reads: CASSQEVAGGSYEQYF. CDR3 DNA: TGCGCCAGCAGCCAAGAAGTAGCGGGGGGGTCCTACGAGCAGTACTTC.

The chain is built from TRBV4-1 and TRBJ2-3; D is unclear. V lost 1 base to trimming and J lost 10 bases, with 15 bases between them. Germline V CDR1 and CDR2: MGHRA, YSYEKL. The CDR3 runs to 14 residues. CDR3 residues: CASSQVPRPHSQYF. CDR3 DNA sequence: TGCGCCAGCAGCCAAGTCCCGAGGCCCCATTCGCAGTATTTT.